This T cell receptor beta chain appears in the sequencing data of a study of T cell repertoires in ileal Crohn's disease. Background on the study: At surgery, 35% of patients smoked, with median disease duration about 7.9 years. Per sample, 400 to 550 nanograms of biopsy DNA were TCRB immunosequenced. Study outcomes and limitations: All patients with clonality above 26.8% had endoscopic recurrence. Active smokers at surgery had more clonal expansions than non-smokers.

Sequencing was performed with immunoSEQ multiplex PCR; in TCRdb, only in-frame clones are kept and a portion is missing. Of 5,500 to 9,000 clones in the sample, around 72% were seen once. Stated time point: proximal margin of the surgical specimen (macroscopically non-inflamed). There are 15 residues in the CDR3. From germline, CDR1 is SGHTA and CDR2 FQGNSA. V was cut by 1 base and J by 0 bases, with 7 bases left in between. Remarks on this clone: Its antigen is not identified.

The sequenced material came from ileal tissue. The chain carries TRBV7-2 and TRBJ1-5; D is unclear. The origin of this receptor is an adult with Crohn's disease. The CDR3 reads CASSLVADSNQPQHF. DNA of the CDR3: TGTGCCAGCAGCTTAGTCGCGGATAGCAATCAGCCCCAGCATTTT. Looking up the rest from reference TRBV7-2 and TRBJ1-5 gives the full variable domain: GAGVSQSPSNKVTEKGKDVELRCDPISGHTALYWYRQSLGQGLEFLIYFQGNSAPDKSGLPSDRFSAERTGGSVSTLTIQRTQQEDSAVYLCASSLVADSNQPQHFGDGTRLSIL.